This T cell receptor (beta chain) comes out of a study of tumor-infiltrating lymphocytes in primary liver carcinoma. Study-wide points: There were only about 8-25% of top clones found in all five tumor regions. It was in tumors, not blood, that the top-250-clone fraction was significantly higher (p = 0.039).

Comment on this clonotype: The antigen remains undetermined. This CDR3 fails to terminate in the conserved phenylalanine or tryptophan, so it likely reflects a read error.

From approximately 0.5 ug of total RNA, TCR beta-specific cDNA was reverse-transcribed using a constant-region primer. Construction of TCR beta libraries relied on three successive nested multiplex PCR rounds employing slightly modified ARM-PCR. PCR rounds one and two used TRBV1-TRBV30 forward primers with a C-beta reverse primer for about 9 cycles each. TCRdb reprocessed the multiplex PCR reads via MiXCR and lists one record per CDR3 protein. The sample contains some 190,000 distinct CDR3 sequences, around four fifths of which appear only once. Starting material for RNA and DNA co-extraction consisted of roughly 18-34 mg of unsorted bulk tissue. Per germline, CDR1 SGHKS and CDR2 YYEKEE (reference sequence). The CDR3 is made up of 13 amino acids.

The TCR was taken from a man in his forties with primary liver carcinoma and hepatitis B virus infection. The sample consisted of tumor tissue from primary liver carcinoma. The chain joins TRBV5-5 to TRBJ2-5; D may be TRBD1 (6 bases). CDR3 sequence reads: CASSSDSVETQYY. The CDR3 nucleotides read TGCGCCAGCAGCTCGGACAGCGTAGAGACCCAGTACTAC.